The 15 T cell receptor beta chains listed next were all sequenced from one sample in a study of CD8 T cells in Susac syndrome. A quantity of about 0.5 to 1 ug RNA underwent reverse transcription using random hexamers. TCRdb itself ran the immunoSEQ multiplex PCR reads through MiXCR, one entry per CDR3 protein. Here the sample spans some 200,000 distinct CDR3 sequences, approximately 95% being singletons. Sequencing input: CD8+ T cells from PBMCs. The receptors come from a human donor with Susac syndrome.

The chain combines TRBV7-9 with TRBJ2-7; maybe TRBD2 (7 bases). The CDR3 length is 15 residues. The germline V gene encodes CDR1 SEHNR and CDR2 FQNEAQ (reference sequence). V dropped 6 bases and J dropped 0 bases, with 15 bases sitting between them. DNA for the CDR3: TGTGCCAGCAGAAGTGGCGGGGGACACTCCTACGAGCAGTACTTC. This gives the protein CASRSGGGHSYEQYF.

Details on this clonotype: At one end, the junction sequence differs from germline, possibly due to a read error. The chain is built from TRBV7-7 and TRBJ1-1, with TRBD1 identical over 10 bases. Germline CDR1 is SSHAT and CDR2 is FNYEAQ (reference sequence). The CDR3 is 16 amino acids. The CDR3 here is CASSPWGQGMNTEAFF. The CDR3 DNA reads as TGTGCTAGCAGCCCCTGGGGACAGGGGATGAACACTGAAGCTTTCTTT.

The CDR3 region has the DNA TGCAGTGCTGCACGGCGGGGGGGCGACAATGAGCAGTTCTTC. Translated, it gives CSAARRGGDNEQFF. V is TRBV20-1 and J is TRBJ2-1, with TRBD2 matching over 9 bases. Per the germline V gene, CDR1 is DFQATT and CDR2 is SNEGSKA (reference sequence). The CDR3 extends over 14 amino acids. V was clipped by 5 bases and J by 5 bases; unmatched bases: 7.

This clonotype has a single count. The V gene is TRBV25-1, the J gene TRBJ1-2; TRBD1 might be the D (5 bases). Germline assignment: CDR1 MGHDK and CDR2 SYGVNS. CDR3 length equals 15 residues. Trimming cost V 5 bases and J 9 bases, with 22 bases left between them. CDR3: CASSNPGTVVSSYTF. The CDR3 DNA reads as TGTGCCAGCAGTAATCCGGGGACGGTTGTGAGTAGCTACACCTTC.

This rearrangement joins TRBV13 to TRBJ2-2; D is ambiguous. The germline CDR1 and CDR2 sequences are PRHDT and FYEKMQ (reference sequence). The CDR3 is 15 amino acids. With 1 base removed from V and 6 bases from J, the gap between germline ends came to 12 bases. CDR3 DNA: TGTGCCAGCAGCTTAGATCCTCGGACCTCCGGGGAGCTGTTTTTT. Protein product: CASSLDPRTSGELFF.

The rearrangement links TRBV7-6 to TRBJ2-2; 8 bases are shared with TRBD1. The CDR3 contains 15 residues. Looked up from germline, CDR1 is SGHVS and CDR2 is FNYEAQ. V was pared by 5 bases and J by 6 bases, with 8 bases of the junction left unmatched. CDR3 in amino acids: CASSPPEQGAGELFF. The CDR3 coding sequence is TGTGCCAGCAGCCCGCCCGAACAGGGGGCCGGGGAGCTGTTTTTT. Based on the CDR3 plus reference TRBV7-6 and TRBJ2-2, the full variable domain is GAGVSQSPRYKVTKRGQDVALRCDPISGHVSLYWYRQALGQGPEFLTYFNYEAQQDKSGLPNDRFSAERPEGSISTLTIQRTEQRDSAMYRCASSPPEQGAGELFFGEGSRLTVL.

This chain uses TRBV28 with TRBJ2-1; perhaps TRBD1 as D (5 bases). Germline CDR1 MDHEN, CDR2 SYDVKM. CDR3 length equals 11 residues. V lost 10 bases to trimming and J lost 10 bases, with 14 bases between them. CDR3 nucleotides: TGTGCCACCCGTGGGGCGCGGGAGCAGTTCTTC. It is translated as CATRGAREQFF. Filled out from reference TRBV28 and TRBJ2-1, the complete variable domain reads DVKVTQSSRYLVKRTGEKVFLECVQDMDHENMFWYRQDPGLGLRLIYFSYDVKMKEKGDIPEGYSVSREKKERFSLILESASTNQTSMYLCATRGAREQFFGPGTRLTVL.

The chain has TRBV6-1 and TRBJ1-2; D unclear. Germline assignment: CDR1 MNHNS and CDR2 SASEGT. Trimming stripped 5 bases from V and 8 bases from J, with 27 bases between. This CDR3 comprises 17 residues. CDR3 amino acids: CASSQQSTQYVPRGYTF. CDR3 DNA sequence: TGTGCCAGCAGTCAACAGTCTACCCAGTACGTGCCTCGCGGCTACACCTTC.

V usage is TRBV9 and J usage is TRBJ2-7, with 9 bases that match TRBD1. From germline, CDR1 is SGDLS and CDR2 YYNGEE. The trim removed 3 bases at V and 1 base at J, leaving 5 bases unmatched. This CDR3 comprises 15 residues. CDR3 nucleotide sequence: TGTGCCAGCAGCGAACGGGACAGGGCTTCCTACGAGCAGTACTTC. Its protein is CASSERDRASYEQYF.

About this clonotype itself: No DNA is shown, since the ends of the CDR3 on it are uncertain; the CDR3 is the one TCRdb lists. This chain connects TRBV4-1 to TRBJ2-6; the D call TRBD1 from the table was never checked on the DNA. Termini included, the CDR3 measures 18 amino acids. Germline V gene data show CDR1 as MGHRA and CDR2 as YSYEKL. CDR3 amino acids: CASSQASGQGAGANVLTF.

The rearrangement uses TRBV4-2 and TRBJ2-7; 11 bases line up with TRBD2. Germline V gene data show CDR1 as LGHNA and CDR2 as YNFKEQ. This CDR3 region has 15 residues. V dropped 1 base and J dropped 5; count of bases not matched to a gene: 4. The CDR3 protein is CASSQVLAGADEQYF. The DNA of the CDR3 is TGTGCCAGCAGCCAAGTACTAGCGGGAGCTGACGAGCAGTACTTC.

CDR3 sequence: CSARKDMNTEAFF. CDR3 DNA: TGCAGTGCAAGGAAGGATATGAACACTGAAGCTTTCTTT. This chain joins TRBV20-1 and TRBJ1-1, with D unclear. The V gene's germline CDR1 is DFQATT and CDR2 SNEGSKA (reference sequence). Trimming pared 6 bases from V and 0 bases from J, leaving 11 bases between. The CDR3 spans 13 residues.

The chain recombines TRBV28 with TRBJ2-3; a possible D gene is TRBD1 (6 bases). The V gene's germline CDR1 is MDHEN and CDR2 SYDVKM. The CDR3 has 18 amino acids. Trimming shortened V by 4 bases and J by 2 bases, and 22 bases separated the two germline ends. The CDR3 is CASSSRGPGHRDTDTQYF. CDR3 coding DNA: TGTGCCAGCAGTTCCCGAGGGCCCGGGCACAGGGACACAGATACGCAGTATTTT.

The chain carries TRBV9 and TRBJ2-1; 7 nucleotides line up with TRBD2. There are 15 residues in the CDR3. The germline V gene encodes CDR1 SGDLS and CDR2 YYNGEE. Trimming took 4 bases from V and 5 from J; bases not matched to a gene: 9. CDR3 DNA: TGTGCCAGCAGCCCGGGACTACCCTTACACAATGAGCAGTTCTTC. Residues: CASSPGLPLHNEQFF.

This clonotype is a singleton in its sample. V is TRBV5-6 and J is TRBJ2-7; 8 nucleotides match TRBD1. V shed 6 bases, J shed 3 bases, and the junction held 8 bases outside the gene matches. Germline CDR1 and CDR2: SGHDT and YYEEEE. The length of the CDR3 is 14 residues. CDR3 sequence reads: CASTTGQGVYEQYF. The CDR3 nucleotides read TGTGCCAGCACGACCGGACAGGGAGTCTACGAGCAGTACTTC.